These T cell receptor beta chains were read from a single sample in a study of Ad26.COV2.S vaccination and SARS-CoV-2 variants. Using immunoSEQ multiplex PCR, the repertoire was profiled, and TCRdb retains in-frame clones only, with some absent. This table has hundreds of thousands of clones, 80% to 90% appearing once. Sequenced material: peripheral blood, taken in a trial of Ad26.COV2.S vaccine versus placebo. The receptors derive from a person aged 18 to 65 who received the Ad26.COV2.S COVID-19 vaccine or a placebo. The CDR3 runs from the conserved cysteine through the conserved F or W. The order of the fields is V gene, D gene, J gene, clone size, CDR3 protein, CDR3 DNA. A D gene is named only where the DNA matches it firmly. Some rows have no size entry. The others give once, few or many, or a class for an expanded clone.

>TRBV19|NA|TRBJ2-5|NA
CASSIGSIRRETQYF
TGTGCCAGTAGTATCGGTTCGATAAGGAGAGAGACCCAGTACTTC
>TRBV6-5|NA|TRBJ1-2|once
CASSPSLMVNYGYTF
TGTGCCAGCAGTCCCTCCCTGATGGTTAACTATGGCTACACCTTC
>TRBV5-6|NA|TRBJ1-1|NA
CASSLGPAEAFF
TGTGCCAGCAGCTTGGGGCCGGCGGAGGCTTTCTTT
>TRBV29-1|NA|TRBJ2-4|NA
CSVAERDGIQYF
TGCAGCGTTGCGGAAAGGGACGGAATTCAGTACTTC
>TRBV6-5|NA|TRBJ1-4|NA
CASSYESTNEKLFF
TGTGCCAGCAGTTACGAGAGTACTAATGAAAAACTGTTTTTT
>TRBV21-1|NA|TRBJ2-3|NA
CASSKVSRTSGTDTQYF
TGTGCCAGCAGCAAAGTTAGTCGGACTAGCGGCACAGATACGCAGTATTTT
>TRBV11-2|TRBD2|TRBJ2-7|NA
CASSLLLGLAVYEQYF
TGTGCCAGCAGTTTACTCCTGGGACTAGCGGTCTACGAGCAGTACTTC
>TRBV7-8|TRBD2|TRBJ2-5|NA
CASIRQGPGLADFQETQYF
TGTGCCAGCATCCGACAGGGGCCCGGACTAGCGGACTTCCAAGAGACCCAGTACTTC
>TRBV10-1|NA|TRBJ2-5|NA
CASSEAYQETQYF
TGCGCCAGCAGTGAGGCGTACCAAGAGACCCAGTACTTC
>TRBV6-5|NA|TRBJ2-7|NA
CASSNRESPYEQYF
TGTGCCAGCAGCAACCGGGAATCGCCCTACGAGCAGTACTTC
>TRBV18|TRBD1|TRBJ1-2|NA
CASSGTGDGYTF
TGTGCCAGCTCAGGGACAGGGGACGGCTACACCTTC
>TRBV7-8|NA|TRBJ2-7|NA
CASSSLLGWSSYEQYF
TGTGCCAGCAGCTCGCTACTCGGCTGGAGCTCCTACGAGCAGTACTTC
>TRBV6-2/TRBV6-3|TRBD1|TRBJ1-1|NA
CASSIDRGRTEAFF
TGTGCCAGCAGCATCGACAGGGGGAGGACTGAAGCTTTCTTT
>TRBV6-5|NA|TRBJ2-6|NA
CASHPGFSGANVLTF
TGTGCCAGCCACCCAGGCTTCTCTGGGGCCAACGTCCTGACTTTC
>TRBV6-5|NA|TRBJ2-2|NA
CASRTRQVTGELFF
TGTGCCAGCAGAACTAGACAGGTCACCGGGGAGCTGTTTTTT
>TRBV29-1|NA|TRBJ2-3|NA
CSATVGARGTDTQYF
TGCAGCGCTACCGTGGGGGCGCGGGGCACAGATACGCAGTATTTT
>TRBV4-3|NA|TRBJ2-6|NA
CASSQESPRAGANVLTF
TGCGCCAGCAGCCAAGAGTCCCCCAGGGCTGGGGCCAACGTCCTGACTTTC
>TRBV30|NA|TRBJ1-2|NA
CAWIRRGSPLVGYTF
TGTGCCTGGATCCGACGAGGATCCCCTTTAGTTGGCTACACCTTC
>TRBV5-3|NA|TRBJ2-1|NA
CARPQSRDTRSYNEQFF
TGTGCCAGACCCCAGTCAAGGGACACCCGCTCCTACAATGAGCAGTTCTTC
>TRBV12-3/TRBV12-4|NA|TRBJ2-3|NA
CASSQGADTQYF
TGTGCCAGCAGCCAGGGAGCAGATACGCAGTATTTT
>TRBV2|TRBD1|TRBJ2-1|NA
CASSKDRGSYNEQFF
TGTGCCAGCAGCAAAGACAGGGGCTCCTACAATGAGCAGTTCTTC
>TRBV7-3|TRBD2|TRBJ2-2|NA
CATGGTSDYGELFF
TGTGCCACCGGGGGGACTAGCGACTACGGGGAGCTGTTTTTT
>TRBV5-6|TRBD1|TRBJ2-5|NA
CASSFPGNVPGQGWETQYF
TGTGCCAGCAGCTTCCCCGGGAATGTCCCGGGACAGGGTTGGGAGACCCAGTACTTC
>TRBV18|NA|TRBJ2-7|NA
CASSPQPGPYEQYF
TGTGCCAGCTCACCACAACCAGGCCCCTACGAGCAGTACTTC
>TRBV7-9|TRBD2|TRBJ2-5|NA
CASSLGVGAGGPETQYF
TGTGCCAGCAGCTTAGGAGTCGGTGCGGGAGGGCCGGAGACCCAGTACTTC
>TRBV14|NA|TRBJ2-1|NA
CASSHSRLISYNEQFF
TGTGCCAGCAGCCATAGCCGGCTCATCTCCTACAATGAGCAGTTCTTC